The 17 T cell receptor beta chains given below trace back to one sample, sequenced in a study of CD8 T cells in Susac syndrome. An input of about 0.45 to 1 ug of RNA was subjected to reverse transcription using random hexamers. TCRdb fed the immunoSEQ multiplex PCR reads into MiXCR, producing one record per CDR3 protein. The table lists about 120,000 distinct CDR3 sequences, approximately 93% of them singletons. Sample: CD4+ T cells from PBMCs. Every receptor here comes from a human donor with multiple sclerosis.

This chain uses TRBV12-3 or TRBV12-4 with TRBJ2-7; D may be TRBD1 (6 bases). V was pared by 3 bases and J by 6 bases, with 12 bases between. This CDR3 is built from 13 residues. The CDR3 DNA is TGTGCCAGCAGTTTTAACAGGGAGCGCGAGCAGTACTTC. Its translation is CASSFNREREQYF.

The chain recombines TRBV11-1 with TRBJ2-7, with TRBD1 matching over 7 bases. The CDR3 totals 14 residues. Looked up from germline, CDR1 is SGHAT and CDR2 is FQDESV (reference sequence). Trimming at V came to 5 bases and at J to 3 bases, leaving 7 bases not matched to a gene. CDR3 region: CASSRLGTDYEQYF. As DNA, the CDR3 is TGTGCCAGCAGCCGCCTAGGGACAGACTACGAGCAGTACTTC.

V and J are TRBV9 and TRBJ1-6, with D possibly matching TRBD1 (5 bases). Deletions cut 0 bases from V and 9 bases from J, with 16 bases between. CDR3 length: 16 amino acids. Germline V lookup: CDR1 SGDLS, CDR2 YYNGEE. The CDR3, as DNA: TGTGCCAGCAGCGTAGACCCCGACAGCCACCTTTCACCCCTCCACTTT. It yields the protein CASSVDPDSHLSPLHF.

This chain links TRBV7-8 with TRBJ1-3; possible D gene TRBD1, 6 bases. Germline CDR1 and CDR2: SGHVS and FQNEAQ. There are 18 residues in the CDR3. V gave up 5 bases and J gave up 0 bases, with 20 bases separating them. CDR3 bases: TGTGCCAGCAGCCAGACAGGCTTTTCTGGCCGCTCTGGAAACACCATATATTTT. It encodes CASSQTGFSGRSGNTIYF.

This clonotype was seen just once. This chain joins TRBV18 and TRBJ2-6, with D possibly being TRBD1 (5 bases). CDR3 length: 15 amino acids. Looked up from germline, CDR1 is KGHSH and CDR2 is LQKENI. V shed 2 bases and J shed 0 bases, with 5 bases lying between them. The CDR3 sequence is CASSPDSSGANVLTF. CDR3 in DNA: TGTGCCAGCTCACCAGACAGCTCTGGGGCCAACGTCCTGACTTTC.

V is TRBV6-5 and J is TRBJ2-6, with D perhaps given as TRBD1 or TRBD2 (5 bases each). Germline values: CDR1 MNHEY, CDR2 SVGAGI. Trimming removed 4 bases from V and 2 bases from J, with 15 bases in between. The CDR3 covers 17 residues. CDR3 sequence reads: CASSSGGGSTGANVLTF. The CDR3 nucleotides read TGTGCCAGCAGTTCTGGTGGGGGTTCGACTGGGGCCAACGTCCTGACTTTC.

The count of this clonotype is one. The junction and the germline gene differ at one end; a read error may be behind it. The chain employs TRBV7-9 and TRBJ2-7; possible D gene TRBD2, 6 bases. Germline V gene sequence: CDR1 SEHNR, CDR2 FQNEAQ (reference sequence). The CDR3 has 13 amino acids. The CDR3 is CASSRGGTLWKNF. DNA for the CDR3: TGTGCCAGCAGCCGTGGGGGGACGCTTTGGAAAAACTTC. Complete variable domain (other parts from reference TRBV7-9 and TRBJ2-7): DTGVSQNPRHKITKRGQNVTFRCDPISEHNRLYWYRQTLGQGPEFLTYFQNEAQLEKSRLLSDRFSAERPKGSFSTLEIQRTEQGDSAMYLCASSRGGTLWKNFGPGTRLTVT.

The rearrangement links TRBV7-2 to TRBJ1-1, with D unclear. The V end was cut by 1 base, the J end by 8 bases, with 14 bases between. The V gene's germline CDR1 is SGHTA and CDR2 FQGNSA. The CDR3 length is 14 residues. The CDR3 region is CASSLGVAGLEAFF. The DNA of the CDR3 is TGTGCCAGCAGCTTAGGGGTGGCTGGGTTGGAAGCTTTCTTT.

The CDR3: CASLGGIGANVLTF. The CDR3 bases are TGTGCCTCACTCGGGGGGATTGGGGCCAACGTCCTGACTTTC. The chain employs TRBV10-3 and TRBJ2-6; TRBD2 aligns across 7 bases. With V trimmed by 11 bases and J by 3 bases, 7 bases remained unmatched. The germline V gene has CDR1 ENHRY and CDR2 SYGVKD. CDR3 length: 14 residues.

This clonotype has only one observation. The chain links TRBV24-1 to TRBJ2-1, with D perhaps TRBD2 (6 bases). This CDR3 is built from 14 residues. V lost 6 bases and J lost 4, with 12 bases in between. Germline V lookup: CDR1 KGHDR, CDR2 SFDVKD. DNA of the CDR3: TGTGCCACCAGTTGGGGCGCGGGGTACAATGAGCAGTTCTTC. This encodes CATSWGAGYNEQFF.

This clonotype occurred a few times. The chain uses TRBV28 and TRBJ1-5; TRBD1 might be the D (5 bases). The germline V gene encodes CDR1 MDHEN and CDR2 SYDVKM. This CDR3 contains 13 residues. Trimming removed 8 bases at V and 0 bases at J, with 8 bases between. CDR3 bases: TGTGCCAGCTCGGGGGATAGCAATCAGCCCCAGCATTTT. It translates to CASSGDSNQPQHF.

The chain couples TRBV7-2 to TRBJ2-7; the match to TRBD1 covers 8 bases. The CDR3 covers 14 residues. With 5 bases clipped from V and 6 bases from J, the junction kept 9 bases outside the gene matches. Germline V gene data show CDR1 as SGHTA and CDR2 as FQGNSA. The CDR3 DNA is TGTGCCAGCAGCCGACGACAGGGGAAGGCCGAGCAGTACTTC. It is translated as CASSRRQGKAEQYF.

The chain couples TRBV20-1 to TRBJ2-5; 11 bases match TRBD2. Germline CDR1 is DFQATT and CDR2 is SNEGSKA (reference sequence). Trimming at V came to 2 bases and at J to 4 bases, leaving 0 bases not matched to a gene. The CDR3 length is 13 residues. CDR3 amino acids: CSARTSGGETQYF. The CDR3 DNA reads TGCAGTGCTAGAACTAGCGGGGGAGAGACCCAGTACTTC.

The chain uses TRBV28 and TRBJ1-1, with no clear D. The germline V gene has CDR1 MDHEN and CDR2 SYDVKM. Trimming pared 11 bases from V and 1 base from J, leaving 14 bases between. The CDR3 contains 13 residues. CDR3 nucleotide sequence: TGTGCCTGTCCGAGGTCGAGGAACACTGAAGCTTTCTTT. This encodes CACPRSRNTEAFF.

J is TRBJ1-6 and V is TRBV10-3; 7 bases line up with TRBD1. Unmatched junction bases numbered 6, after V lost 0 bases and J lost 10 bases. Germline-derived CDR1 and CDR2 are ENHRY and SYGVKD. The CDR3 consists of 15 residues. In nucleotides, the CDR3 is TGTGCCATCAGTGAGTCCGGAGGGGGCGACTCACCCCTCCACTTT. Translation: CAISESGGGDSPLHF.

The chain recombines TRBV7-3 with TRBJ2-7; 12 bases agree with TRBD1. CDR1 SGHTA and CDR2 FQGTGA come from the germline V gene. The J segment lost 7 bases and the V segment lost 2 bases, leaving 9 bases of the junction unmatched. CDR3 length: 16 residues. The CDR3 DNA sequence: TGTGCCAGCAGCTTAGGTCCGGGACAGGGGGCTGGTGAGCAGTACTTC. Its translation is CASSLGPGQGAGEQYF.

The CDR3 spells CAWTTRLSYGYTF. The CDR3 DNA sequence: TGTGCCTGGACCACCAGGCTGTCCTATGGCTACACCTTC. This chain uses TRBV30 with TRBJ1-2; D not resolved. V gave up 4 bases and J gave up 4 bases, with 13 bases separating them. The CDR3 is made up of 13 amino acids. Germline assignment: CDR1 GTSNPN and CDR2 SVGIG (reference sequence).